Listed here are 28 T cell receptor beta chains from one sample, sequenced in a study of T cell responses to AZD1222 COVID-19 vaccine. Profiling relied on immunoSEQ multiplex PCR, and the TCRdb table lists in-frame clones only, not all of them. The data contain 35,000 to 50,000 clones, more than 70% of them singletons. The material sequenced was peripheral blood, taken 28 days after the second AZD1222 dose. The receptor set was obtained from an adult who received the AZD1222 COVID-19 vaccine.

The rearrangement links TRBV19 to TRBJ1-2, with D hard to call. Trimming left V 5 bases short and J 5 bases short, with 12 bases between. Germline CDR1 is LNHDA and CDR2 is SQIVND (reference sequence). The CDR3 is made up of 13 amino acids. The CDR3 coding sequence is TGTGCCAGTAGTCCGCCGGGAACATATGGCTACACCTTC. The encoded protein is CASSPPGTYGYTF.

The chain has TRBV27 and TRBJ2-7, with a weak D call TRBD1 (6 bases). Trimming took off 0 bases at V and 6 bases at J, with 12 bases between the two ends. Germline CDR1 MNHEY, CDR2 SMNVEV (reference sequence). This CDR3 comprises 14 residues. As DNA, the CDR3 is TGTGCCAGCAGTTTATCGTGGACAGCCGGCGAGCAGTACTTC. It is translated as CASSLSWTAGEQYF.

This chain's CDR3 is CASSLLGGGQETQYF. CDR3 nucleotides: TGTGCCAGCAGCTTACTCGGAGGGGGCCAAGAGACCCAGTACTTC. This chain links TRBV7-3 with TRBJ2-5, with D possibly being TRBD1 or TRBD2 (6 bases each). Between the trimmed V and J ends, which lost 2 bases and 1 base, there was a span of 11 bases. The length of the CDR3 is 15 residues. CDR1 is SGHTA, CDR2 FQGTGA, per germline.

This chain links TRBV6-5 with TRBJ2-3; D is unclear. Germline V gene sequence: CDR1 MNHEY, CDR2 SVGAGI. The CDR3 length is 16 residues. V lost 2 bases and J 0 bases, leaving 12 bases between the germline ends. CDR3 sequence (DNA): TGTGCCAGCAGTTACCGGTTCGATACTAGCACAGATACGCAGTATTTT. Protein product: CASSYRFDTSTDTQYF.

This clone appeared a single time. The V and J genes are TRBV27 and TRBJ1-5; perhaps TRBD1 as D (6 bases). CDR3 length: 15 residues. CDR1 is MNHEY and CDR2 is SMNVEV in the germline V gene (reference sequence). The V end was cut by 3 bases, the J end by 2 bases, with 11 bases between. CDR3 sequence reads: CASSLGAEGNQPQHF. The CDR3 region has the DNA TGTGCCAGCAGTTTGGGGGCTGAAGGCAATCAGCCCCAGCATTTT.

This rearrangement joins TRBV14 to TRBJ2-1; TRBD2 matches at 9 bases. The V gene's germline CDR1 is SGHDN and CDR2 FVKESK. The CDR3 totals 16 residues. V dropped 3 bases and J dropped 7; count of bases not matched to a gene: 10. CDR3 amino acids: CASSHGSGRLGNEQFF. The CDR3 DNA is TGTGCCAGCAGCCATGGAAGCGGGAGGTTGGGGAATGAGCAGTTCTTC.

V and J are TRBV5-5 and TRBJ1-1; 7 positions match TRBD1. The V segment lost 5 bases and the J segment 0 bases; nucleotides outside the gene matches: 4. Germline V gives CDR1 SGHKS, CDR2 YYEKEE (reference sequence). The CDR3 consists of 14 residues. In DNA form, the CDR3 reads TGTGCCAGCAGTGTCGGGACAGTGAACACTGAAGCTTTCTTT. Protein sequence: CASSVGTVNTEAFF.

The chain links TRBV9 to TRBJ1-1, with D unclear. V dropped 3 bases and J dropped 2 bases, with 17 bases sitting between them. Looked up from germline, CDR1 is SGDLS and CDR2 is YYNGEE. The CDR3 totals 16 residues. This CDR3 is CASSALNQLLNTEAFF. The CDR3 bases are TGTGCCAGCAGCGCCTTGAACCAGCTCTTAAACACTGAAGCTTTCTTT. The variable domain in full, with the rest retrieved from reference TRBV9 and TRBJ1-1, is DSGVTQTPKHLITATGQRVTLRCSPRSGDLSVYWYQQSLDQGLQFLIQYYNGEERAKGNILERFSAQQFPDLHSELNLSSLELGDSALYFCASSALNQLLNTEAFFGQGTRLTVV.

The chain recombines TRBV19 with TRBJ1-4; the D is unclear. V was clipped by 5 bases and J by 7 bases, with 14 bases between them. Germline V gives CDR1 LNHDA, CDR2 SQIVND (reference sequence). The CDR3 covers 14 residues. The CDR3, as DNA: TGTGCCAGTAGTTCAAGGACTCGGTTTGAAAAACTGTTTTTT. It yields the protein CASSSRTRFEKLFF.

This clone was observed once. The J gene is TRBJ2-6, the V gene TRBV6-5; D remains unclear. The V end lost 3 bases, the J end lost 4 bases, and 4 bases lay between the germline ends. The CDR3 covers 13 residues. Germline assignment: CDR1 MNHEY and CDR2 SVGAGI. The chain's CDR3 is CASSYTGANVLTF. The CDR3 coding sequence is TGTGCCAGCAGTTATACCGGGGCCAACGTCCTGACTTTC.

V usage is TRBV3-1 (or the pseudogene TRBV3-2) and J usage is TRBJ2-7; a weak D match, TRBD1 (5 bases). The V end lost 1 base, the J end lost 4 bases, and 11 bases lay between the germline ends. The CDR3 extends over 14 amino acids. Germline CDR1 LGHDT, CDR2 YNNKEL (reference sequence). The CDR3 bases are TGTGCCAGCAGCCAAGGGGGCCTACGTTACGAGCAGTACTTC. Residues: CASSQGGLRYEQYF.

The chain combines TRBV5-1 with TRBJ1-1, with TRBD1 identical over 7 bases. This CDR3 comprises 14 residues. Germline CDR1 reads SGHRS; CDR2 reads YFSETQ. The V and J ends lost 4 bases and 4 bases, in that order; junction bases with no gene match: 7. The CDR3 is CASSGTQGFTEAFF. As DNA, the CDR3 is TGCGCCAGCAGCGGTACACAGGGGTTCACTGAAGCTTTCTTT.

The chain couples TRBV10-3 to TRBJ1-5; TRBD1 is a possible D gene (6 bases). The CDR3 is 17 amino acids. CDR1 is ENHRY and CDR2 is SYGVKD in the germline V gene. The V gene lost 0 bases and the J gene lost 7 bases, with 19 bases spanning the gap. The CDR3 loop is CAISESNRGAEGQPQHF. The CDR3 DNA reads as TGTGCCATCAGTGAGTCAAATAGGGGGGCGGAAGGACAGCCCCAGCATTTT.

The chain is built from TRBV7-8 and TRBJ1-4, with a weak D call TRBD1 (5 bases). The CDR3 is 17 amino acids. The germline CDR1 and CDR2 sequences are SGHVS and FQNEAQ. Trimming removed 1 base from V and 1 base from J, with 13 bases in between. The CDR3 sequence: CASSLDGRVVTNEKLFF. The CDR3 coding sequence is TGTGCCAGCAGCTTAGACGGCAGGGTGGTAACTAATGAAAAACTGTTTTTT.

The chain couples TRBV2 to TRBJ2-1; D is undetermined. Germline CDR1 is SNHLY and CDR2 is FYNNEI. The CDR3 covers 14 residues. The V end lost 3 bases, the J end lost 5 bases, and 11 bases lay between the germline ends. DNA for the CDR3: TGTGCCAGCAGTGAGCCTTATGGGAACAATGAGCAGTTCTTC. Protein sequence: CASSEPYGNNEQFF.

The chain links TRBV27 to TRBJ1-5; no clear D. The CDR3 is made up of 16 amino acids. V was trimmed by 0 bases and J by 0 bases, leaving 9 bases between them. CDR1 is MNHEY, CDR2 SMNVEV, per germline (reference sequence). The DNA of the CDR3 is TGTGCCAGCAGTTTATCGGCTTCCTATAGCAATCAGCCCCAGCATTTT. It is translated as CASSLSASYSNQPQHF.

The V gene is TRBV6-5, the J gene TRBJ1-1, with D possibly being TRBD1 (6 bases). The V and J ends lost 5 bases and 1 base respectively, with 14 bases between them. This CDR3 contains 15 residues. From germline, CDR1 is MNHEY and CDR2 SVGAGI. The CDR3 bases are TGTGCCAGCAGTCACAGACGGGGGCCGAACACTGAAGCTTTCTTT. This encodes CASSHRRGPNTEAFF.

This sequence joins TRBV25-1 and TRBJ2-2; 10 bases fit TRBD1. This CDR3 comprises 15 residues. The J segment lost 4 bases and the V segment lost 5 bases, leaving 4 bases of the junction unmatched. CDR1 is MGHDK, CDR2 SYGVNS, per germline. CDR3 DNA sequence: TGTGCCAGCAGTCTTGGACAGGGGGTCACCGGGGAGCTGTTTTTT. As protein: CASSLGQGVTGELFF. The full variable domain, in which reference TRBV25-1 and TRBJ2-2 provide the parts outside the CDR3, is EADIYQTPRYLVIGTGKKITLECSQTMGHDKMYWYQQDPGMELHLIHYSYGVNSTEKGDLSSESTVSRIRTEHFPLTLESARPSHTSQYLCASSLGQGVTGELFFGEGSRLTVL.

The chain uses TRBV18 and TRBJ1-1; D ambiguous. CDR3 length equals 11 residues. The germline V and J ends were trimmed by 3 bases and 3 bases, with 2 bases remaining between them. Germline CDR1 and CDR2: KGHSH and LQKENI. The CDR3 region has the DNA TGTGCCAGCTCACCCTACACTGAAGCTTTCTTT. Translation gives CASSPYTEAFF.

This rearrangement joins TRBV7-8 to TRBJ1-2, with D perhaps TRBD1 (6 bases). This CDR3 has 14 amino acids. The ends were cut back, 1 base at V and 3 bases at J, with 9 bases in the middle. CDR1 and CDR2 from the germline V gene are SGHVS and FQNEAQ. CDR3 nucleotides: TGTGCCAGCAGCTTAGTAGCAGGGGACTATGGCTACACCTTC. Protein: CASSLVAGDYGYTF.

This chain links TRBV20-1 with TRBJ2-3; no definite D call. The CDR3 sequence is 15 residues long. Germline V gene lookup returns CDR1 DFQATT and CDR2 SNEGSKA (reference sequence). With 3 bases removed from V and 6 bases from J, the gap between germline ends came to 19 bases. The CDR3 is CSASLSAAAWDTQYF. CDR3 in DNA: TGCAGTGCTAGTTTATCGGCTGCCGCCTGGGATACGCAGTATTTT.

V and J are TRBV7-9 and TRBJ1-6; 8 nucleotides line up with TRBD1. The CDR3 runs 16 residues. Germline CDR1 reads SEHNR; CDR2 reads FQNEAQ (reference sequence). Trimming cost V 2 bases and J 7 bases; bases outside gene matches: 7. CDR3: CASSLKGDRRNSPLHF. The CDR3 DNA reads as TGTGCCAGCAGCTTAAAAGGGGACAGGCGCAATTCACCCCTCCACTTT. The variable domain in full, with the rest retrieved from reference TRBV7-9 and TRBJ1-6, is DTGVSQNPRHKITKRGQNVTFRCDPISEHNRLYWYRQTLGQGPEFLTYFQNEAQLEKSRLLSDRFSAERPKGSFSTLEIQRTEQGDSAMYLCASSLKGDRRNSPLHFGNGTRLTVT.

V and J are TRBV5-4 and TRBJ2-3; 11 nucleotides align to TRBD2. The V gene end was trimmed by 5 bases and the J gene end by 0 bases; junction bases not matched to a gene: 5. The CDR3 runs 16 residues. Germline CDR1 reads SGHNT; CDR2 reads YYREEE (reference sequence). Here the CDR3 DNA reads TGTGCCAGCAGTTCGACTAGCGGGAAAAGCACAGATACGCAGTATTTT. This encodes CASSSTSGKSTDTQYF.

The chain's CDR3 is CASSHRQEDGELFF. In DNA form, the CDR3 reads TGTGCCAGCAGCCACCGACAGGAGGATGGGGAGCTGTTTTTT. V is TRBV4-2 and J is TRBJ2-2, with D tentatively TRBD1 (6 bases). V was shortened by 3 bases and J by 8 bases, with 13 bases between the two germline ends. The CDR3 is 14 amino acids. Germline V lookup: CDR1 LGHNA, CDR2 YNFKEQ.

The chain uses TRBV7-3 and TRBJ2-7; TRBD2 might be the D (6 bases). Trimming took off 5 bases at V and 0 bases at J, with 11 bases between the two ends. The germline V gene encodes CDR1 SGHTA and CDR2 FQGTGA. The CDR3 is 14 residues long. CDR3 sequence (DNA): TGTGCCAGCAGCGTCTCCGGGAGCTCCTACGAGCAGTACTTC. Its translation: CASSVSGSSYEQYF.

CDR3 region: CASSRGNRDTDTQYF. In DNA form, the CDR3 reads TGTGCCAGCAGCCGGGGGAACAGGGACACAGATACGCAGTATTTT. The chain uses TRBV9 and TRBJ2-3; TRBD1 or TRBD2 may be the D gene (6 bases each). V lost 4 bases to trimming and J lost 2 bases, with 14 bases between them. Germline CDR1 and CDR2: SGDLS and YYNGEE. The CDR3 has 15 amino acids.

This clone was counted once. This chain links TRBV10-3 with TRBJ1-1; a possible D gene is TRBD1 (6 bases). Germline lookup yields CDR1 ENHRY and CDR2 SYGVKD. With 4 bases removed from V and 3 bases from J, the gap between germline ends came to 12 bases. The CDR3 is 14 amino acids. The CDR3 is CAISVQGLDTEAFF. The CDR3 DNA follows: TGTGCCATCAGTGTACAGGGTCTAGACACTGAAGCTTTCTTT.

The chain carries TRBV21-1 and TRBJ1-5. TRBV21-1 is described as a pseudogene. The CDR3 is 15 residues long. The chain's CDR3 is CASSPRSASNQPQHF. CDR3 coding DNA: TGTGCCAGCAGCCCCCGTTCGGCTAGCAATCAGCCCCAGCATTTT.